The 24 T cell receptor beta chains listed next were all sequenced from one sample in a study. Sequencing was performed with immunoSEQ multiplex PCR; in TCRdb, only in-frame clones are kept and a portion is missing. The table has some 68,000 clones, 93% seen once. Sequencing was carried out using PBMCs. The receptors originated from a man aged 35-49 years with rheumatoid arthritis.

The chain uses TRBV5-1 and TRBJ2-3, with 8 nucleotides matching TRBD1. CDR1 is SGHRS and CDR2 is YFSETQ in the germline V gene. Trimming cost V 0 bases and J 4 bases; bases outside gene matches: 7. The CDR3 is made up of 16 amino acids. This CDR3 reads CASSLADRGASDTQYF. CDR3 nucleotides: TGCGCCAGCAGCTTGGCAGACAGGGGAGCGTCAGATACGCAGTATTTT.

The V gene is TRBV9, the J gene TRBJ2-7; D is perhaps TRBD1 (6 bases). The CDR3 consists of 17 residues. Germline V CDR1 and CDR2: SGDLS, YYNGEE. V was pared by 3 bases and J by 4 bases, with 23 bases between. CDR3 in DNA: TGTGCCAGCAGCGCTCATTCTAACAGGGCGTACTGGTACGAGCAGTACTTC. Its translation: CASSAHSNRAYWYEQYF. The full variable domain, in which reference TRBV9 and TRBJ2-7 provide the parts outside the CDR3, is DSGVTQTPKHLITATGQRVTLRCSPRSGDLSVYWYQQSLDQGLQFLIQYYNGEERAKGNILERFSAQQFPDLHSELNLSSLELGDSALYFCASSAHSNRAYWYEQYFGPGTRLTVT.

This clone was detected a few times. The chain uses TRBV19 and TRBJ1-5; 8 bases align to TRBD1. CDR1 and CDR2 (germline): LNHDA, SQIVND (reference sequence). This CDR3 spans 16 amino acids. With 5 bases clipped from V and 7 bases from J, the junction kept 13 bases outside the gene matches. The CDR3 reads CASSDEGPGGWQPQHF. The CDR3, as DNA: TGTGCCAGTAGTGATGAGGGGCCAGGGGGCTGGCAGCCCCAGCATTTT.

This clone was recorded only once. The chain links TRBV7-9 to TRBJ2-2, with 13 bases identical to TRBD2. Germline lookup yields CDR1 SEHNR and CDR2 FQNEAQ (reference sequence). This CDR3 region has 19 residues. Losses at the gene ends were 2 bases for V and 2 bases for J; bases not matched to a gene: 8. Here the CDR3 DNA reads TGTGCCAGCAGCTTAAAACCGGGACTAGCGGGACCCAACACCGGGGAGCTGTTTTTT. It specifies CASSLKPGLAGPNTGELFF.

V usage is TRBV2 and J usage is TRBJ2-7, with a possible D match to TRBD1 (6 bases). Germline CDR1 SNHLY, CDR2 FYNNEI. Trimming took 6 bases from V and 0 from J, leaving 9 bases between them. This CDR3 is 13 amino acids long. The CDR3 spells CASSGQISYEQYF. Written as DNA, the CDR3 is TGTGCCAGCAGCGGACAGATCTCCTACGAGCAGTACTTC.

This chain joins TRBV28 and TRBJ2-7; perhaps TRBD1 as D (5 bases). Germline-derived CDR1 and CDR2 are MDHEN and SYDVKM. The CDR3 spans 16 residues. V lost 5 bases to trimming and J lost 1 base, with 18 bases between them. DNA of the CDR3: TGTGCCAGCAGTCCCCTGGGGCCCCTTCTATCCTACGAGCAGTACTTC. Encoded protein: CASSPLGPLLSYEQYF.

The chain joins TRBV5-1 to TRBJ1-2; D perhaps matches TRBD1 (6 bases). The length of the CDR3 is 15 residues. Trimming left V 2 bases short and J 8 bases short, with 19 bases between. The V gene's germline CDR1 is SGHRS and CDR2 YFSETQ. In nucleotides, the CDR3 is TGCGCCAGCAGCTTTACTACAGGGCCCGGGAAGGGCTACACCTTC. This translates into CASSFTTGPGKGYTF.

This chain links TRBV6-2 or TRBV6-3 with TRBJ1-5; D not resolved. The CDR3 contains 16 residues. Germline V gene sequence: CDR1 MNHEY, CDR2 SVGEGT. V lost 3 bases and J lost 3, with 15 bases in between. This chain's CDR3 is CASSYTGSVVNQPQHF. CDR3 nucleotide sequence: TGTGCCAGCAGTTATACCGGCAGTGTGGTCAATCAGCCCCAGCATTTT.

The chain links TRBV24-1 to TRBJ2-2, with 7 bases fitting TRBD1. CDR1 KGHDR and CDR2 SFDVKD come from the germline V gene. V shed 9 bases, J shed 6 bases, and the junction held 9 bases outside the gene matches. The CDR3 is 14 amino acids. Here the CDR3 DNA reads TGTGCCACCCGGGCAGGGGGTGAGTCCGGGGAGCTGTTTTTT. It codes for CATRAGGESGELFF.

The chain uses TRBV5-4 and TRBJ1-4; D perhaps matches TRBD1 (5 bases). The CDR3 sequence is 14 residues long. Germline V gene data show CDR1 as SGHNT and CDR2 as YYREEE (reference sequence). Trimming shortened V by 2 bases and J by 7 bases, and 12 bases separated the two germline ends. The CDR3 loop is CASSFQGVGEKLFF. CDR3 DNA sequence: TGTGCCAGCAGCTTTCAAGGGGTTGGTGAAAAACTGTTTTTT.

This rearrangement joins TRBV3-1 (or the pseudogene TRBV3-2) to TRBJ1-1; the D is unclear. V was pared by 5 bases and J by 1 base, with 11 bases between. The V gene's germline CDR1 is LGHDT and CDR2 YNNKEL (reference sequence). This CDR3 contains 14 residues. The CDR3, as DNA: TGTGCCAGCAGCTCTCCGGGCTGGAACACTGAAGCTTTCTTT. This translates into CASSSPGWNTEAFF.

The rearrangement joins TRBV18 to TRBJ1-2; TRBD1 agrees at 9 bases. The CDR3 spans 15 residues. CDR1 is KGHSH and CDR2 is LQKENI in the germline V gene. V lost 4 bases, J lost 8 bases, and 11 bases stayed unmatched. In DNA form, the CDR3 reads TGTGCCAGCTCACGGCAGGACAGGGGTCCTATCGGCTACACCTTC. Translation: CASSRQDRGPIGYTF.

V is TRBV9 and J is TRBJ1-2; unclear D gene. CDR1 is SGDLS and CDR2 is YYNGEE in the germline V gene. With 5 bases removed from V and 4 bases from J, the gap between germline ends came to 9 bases. The CDR3 totals 12 residues. For the CDR3, the DNA is TGTGCCAGCAGGGGGTTCGGCTATGGCTACACCTTC. It yields the protein CASRGFGYGYTF.

This chain links TRBV28 with TRBJ1-3; D remains unclear. Per the germline V gene, CDR1 is MDHEN and CDR2 is SYDVKM. This CDR3 is built from 15 residues. The germline V and J ends were trimmed by 5 bases and 1 base, with 12 bases remaining between them. As DNA, the CDR3 is TGTGCCAGCAGTAGGTGGTCCCGATCTGGAAACACCATATATTTT. The encoded protein is CASSRWSRSGNTIYF.

The genes are TRBV10-3 and TRBJ1-6; 8 bases agree with TRBD1. With V trimmed by 6 bases and J by 7 bases, 5 bases remained unmatched. Germline values: CDR1 ENHRY, CDR2 SYGVKD. The CDR3 runs 14 residues. CDR3 DNA: TGTGCCATCAGCACCACAGGGGGGAATTCACCCCTCCACTTT. This sequence encodes CAISTTGGNSPLHF.

V usage is TRBV2 and J usage is TRBJ1-1; perhaps TRBD1 as D (5 bases). Germline V lookup: CDR1 SNHLY, CDR2 FYNNEI. This CDR3 comprises 12 residues. V dropped 3 bases and J dropped 7 bases, with 9 bases sitting between them. CDR3 amino acids: CASSDSGLEAFF. DNA of the CDR3: TGTGCCAGCAGTGATTCAGGGCTTGAAGCTTTCTTT.

The chain carries TRBV5-1 and TRBJ2-3; 9 bases align to TRBD1. J was trimmed by 2 bases and V by 5 bases; bases with no gene match: 6. Looked up from germline, CDR1 is SGHRS and CDR2 is YFSETQ. The CDR3 is 15 amino acids. CDR3 nucleotide sequence: TGCGCCAGCAGACCCTGGGACAGGGTCACAGATACGCAGTATTTT. Its protein is CASRPWDRVTDTQYF. Filled out from reference TRBV5-1 and TRBJ2-3, the complete variable domain reads KAGVTQTPRYLIKTRGQQVTLSCSPISGHRSVSWYQQTPGQGLQFLFEYFSETQRNKGNFPGRFSGRQFSNSRSEMNVSTLELGDSALYLCASRPWDRVTDTQYFGPGTRLTVL.

V gene TRBV3-1 (or the pseudogene TRBV3-2) combines with J gene TRBJ1-5; D perhaps matches TRBD1 (6 bases). Germline CDR1 is LGHDT and CDR2 is YNNKEL (reference sequence). The length of the CDR3 is 14 residues. Trimming stripped 2 bases from V and 9 bases from J, with 14 bases between. CDR3 coding DNA: TGTGCCAGCAGCCAACAGCAGGGGCTCCCGCCCCAGCATTTT. It translates to CASSQQQGLPPQHF.

The V and J genes are TRBV6-6 and TRBJ2-1; the D gene could be TRBD1 or TRBD2 (5 bases each). The V gene lost 8 bases and the J gene lost 5 bases, with 10 bases spanning the gap. Germline V CDR1 and CDR2: MNHNY, SVGAGI (reference sequence). The CDR3 runs 12 residues. The CDR3 loop reads CASGGSDNEQFF. The DNA of the CDR3 is TGTGCCAGCGGGGGTAGCGACAATGAGCAGTTCTTC.

This chain's CDR3 is CASSPEGMTGYGYTF. As DNA, the CDR3 is TGTGCCAGCAGCCCGGAGGGGATGACGGGCTATGGCTACACCTTC. The chain combines TRBV4-2 with TRBJ1-2; a possible D gene is TRBD1 (5 bases). Germline assignment: CDR1 LGHNA and CDR2 YNFKEQ. The CDR3 has 15 residues. V shed 4 bases and J shed 4 bases, with 16 bases lying between them.

V gene TRBV7-2 combines with J gene TRBJ2-7; 8 bases map to TRBD2. The CDR3 runs 16 residues. Germline assignment: CDR1 SGHTA and CDR2 FQGNSA. V gave up 4 bases and J gave up 2 bases; unmatched junction bases: 10. The CDR3 DNA sequence: TGTGCCAGCAGCTCACAAGGGGCGGGAGGAACCTACGAGCAGTACTTC. Protein product: CASSSQGAGGTYEQYF.

This chain uses TRBV6-5 with TRBJ1-1; TRBD1 is a possible D gene (5 bases). Germline V lookup: CDR1 MNHEY, CDR2 SVGAGI. Trimming removed 2 bases at V and 1 base at J, with 8 bases between. The CDR3 runs 14 residues. Written as DNA, the CDR3 is TGTGCCAGCAGTTACGGGACTGGGAACACTGAAGCTTTCTTT. It is translated as CASSYGTGNTEAFF.

The chain recombines TRBV6-5 with TRBJ1-4, with TRBD1 as a possible D gene (5 bases). This CDR3 region has 14 residues. Looked up from germline, CDR1 is MNHEY and CDR2 is SVGAGI. Trimming stripped 3 bases from V and 6 bases from J, with 11 bases between. The CDR3: CASSYSRDDEKLFF. The DNA for the CDR3 is TGTGCCAGCAGTTATAGCAGGGATGATGAAAAACTGTTTTTT.

This chain joins TRBV11-2 and TRBJ1-4, with D possibly matching TRBD1 (5 bases). V was shortened by 2 bases and J by 6 bases, with 13 bases between the two germline ends. Germline V gene data show CDR1 as SGHAT and CDR2 as FQNNGV. The CDR3 totals 15 residues. CDR3 residues: CASSLFQGHYEKLFF. The DNA of the CDR3 is TGTGCCAGCAGCTTATTTCAGGGCCATTATGAAAAACTGTTTTTT.